A selection of T cell receptor beta chains follows, all from one sample in a study of cytomegalovirus exposure and HLA in healthy donors. The assay was immunoSEQ multiplex PCR, and TCRdb's table has in-frame clones only and misses some. The data contain around 87,000 clones, around 75% of them singletons. Sequencing was carried out using PBMCs. The receptors shown here come from a man between 40 and 49 years old in good health and CMV-seronegative. CDR3s include the opening cysteine and the closing phenylalanine or tryptophan. A D gene is named only where the DNA matches it firmly. Size tells how often a clone was seen (once, few, many) or the class of an expanded clone, and some rows leave it out.

>NA|TRBV5-5|TRBJ2-7|NA
CASSFSPEGREQYF
TGTGCCAGCAGCTTCTCCCCGGAGGGTCGGGAGCAGTACTTC
>TRBD1|TRBV19|TRBJ1-2|NA
CALGPLGQGQAANYGYTF
TGTGCCTTAGGCCCCCTGGGACAGGGACAAGCAGCTAACTATGGCTACACCTTC
>TRBD1|TRBV6-4|TRBJ1-2|NA
CASSDSGTGGGYTF
TGTGCCAGCAGTGACTCGGGGACAGGGGGAGGCTACACCTTC
>NA|TRBV27|TRBJ1-1|NA
CASSLLQQNTEAFF
TGTGCCAGCAGTTTATTACAGCAGAACACTGAAGCTTTCTTT
>NA|TRBV5-6|TRBJ1-1|NA
CASSLFGLTGMNTEAFF
TGTGCCAGCAGCTTGTTCGGACTTACGGGAATGAACACTGAAGCTTTCTTT
>TRBD2|TRBV11-2|TRBJ2-7|NA
CASSLGLAGGYEQYF
TGTGCCAGCAGCTTAGGCTTAGCGGGGGGGTACGAGCAGTACTTC
>TRBD1|TRBV5-6|TRBJ1-2|NA
CASSRTGNYGYTF
TGTGCCAGCAGCAGGACAGGGAACTATGGCTACACCTTC
>TRBD1|TRBV7-9|TRBJ2-1|NA
CASSLAGTGWNEQFF
TGTGCCAGCAGCTTAGCAGGGACAGGGTGGAATGAGCAGTTCTTC
>NA|TRBV4-3|TRBJ2-6|medium-sized
CASSQEHGSGANVLTF
TGCGCCAGCAGCCAAGAACATGGCTCTGGGGCCAACGTCCTGACTTTC
>TRBD1|TRBV4-2|TRBJ2-1|NA
CASSRDSRTGIRNEQFF
TGTGCCAGCAGCCGGGATAGCCGGACAGGGATTAGGAATGAGCAGTTCTTC
>TRBD1|TRBV7-6|TRBJ2-7|NA
CASSLAPDRGPYEQYF
TGTGCCAGCAGCTTAGCCCCGGACAGGGGGCCCTACGAGCAGTACTTC
>TRBD2|TRBV6-5|TRBJ2-1|NA
CASSQTSGGNNEQFF
TGTGCCAGCAGCCAGACTAGCGGGGGGAACAATGAGCAGTTCTTC
>NA|TRBV9|TRBJ1-2|few
CASSVEISANYGYTF
TGTGCCAGCAGCGTAGAAATTTCGGCTAACTATGGCTACACCTTC
>NA|TRBV11-2|TRBJ2-3|NA
CASSYREGTDTQYF
TGTGCCAGCAGCTACAGGGAAGGCACAGATACGCAGTATTTT
>TRBD1|TRBV5-4|TRBJ1-2|NA
CASSLAGGGDLYGYTF
TGTGCCAGCAGCTTGGCCGGAGGGGGCGATCTCTATGGCTACACCTTC
>TRBD1|TRBV7-2|TRBJ1-4|NA
CASSLGQGFATNEKLFF
TGTGCCAGCAGCCTAGGACAGGGCTTTGCAACTAATGAAAAACTGTTTTTT
>NA|TRBV7-2|TRBJ1-6|NA
CASSIVLIQAPLHF
TGTGCCAGCAGCATTGTCCTAATCCAGGCACCCCTCCACTTT
>NA|TRBV11-2|TRBJ1-1|NA
CASSSEDGRAFF
TGTGCCAGCAGCTCCGAGGACGGGAGAGCTTTCTTT
>NA|TRBV4-3|TRBJ1-2|NA
CASSREGGANYGYTF
TGCGCCAGCAGTAGGGAGGGAGGGGCAAACTATGGCTACACCTTC
>TRBD2|TRBV7-3|TRBJ2-3|NA
CASSLFGALSGGKTDTQYF
TGTGCCAGCAGCTTATTTGGAGCTCTTAGCGGGGGGAAGACAGATACGCAGTATTTT
>NA|TRBV7-2|TRBJ1-1|few
CASSFRRGNTEAFF
TGTGCCAGCAGCTTTAGAAGGGGGAACACTGAAGCTTTCTTT
>NA|TRBV4-3|TRBJ1-6|once
CASSQDRGRSYNSPLHF
TGCGCCAGCAGCCAAGACAGGGGACGCTCCTATAATTCACCCCTCCACTTT
>TRBD1|TRBV7-2|TRBJ2-7|NA
CASSLAGTGLYEQYF
TGTGCCAGCAGCTTAGCCGGGACAGGCCTCTACGAGCAGTACTTC
>NA|TRBV11-2|TRBJ1-1|NA
CASSLGGYLTEAFF
TGTGCCAGCAGTTTGGGGGGATATCTCACTGAAGCTTTCTTT